Here is one T cell receptor (beta chain) with its context. As yet, its antigen is unknown. Other nucleotide sequences from this sample produce the same CDR3. One heparinised draw, averaging approximately 120 mL, was taken per donor. Researchers reported sorting CD4+ naive, central memory, regulatory and stem cell-like memory cells via CD45RO/CCR7/CD25/CD127/CD95/CD27. Expressed TCRB transcripts were sequenced because the isolated RNA had all been reverse transcribed beforehand. Profiled with immunoSEQ multiplex PCR; TCRdb holds only in-frame clones, not every one. The data show a few hundred thousand clones, with 20% to 25% seen just once and more than 0.009% held by the top ten. CDR3 length equals 14 residues. V was clipped by 1 base and J by 1 base, with 7 bases between them. Per the germline V gene, CDR1 is SGHAT and CDR2 is FQNNGV. This sample was taken from a study of beta chain features in type 1 diabetes. General study findings and limits: Across all four CD4+ subsets, people with type 1 diabetes showed modestly shorter TCRB CDR3s. The question of HLA type influencing TCRB rearrangement was one that remained unresolved here.

The V gene is TRBV11-2, the J gene TRBJ2-5; possibly TRBD1 for D (5 bases). Sequencing was carried out using naive CD4+ T cells from blood. This TCR came from a woman in her twenties or thirties with type 1 diabetes. The CDR3 here is CASSLVQGQETQYF. DNA of the CDR3: TGTGCCAGCAGCTTAGTGCAGGGCCAAGAGACCCAGTACTTC.